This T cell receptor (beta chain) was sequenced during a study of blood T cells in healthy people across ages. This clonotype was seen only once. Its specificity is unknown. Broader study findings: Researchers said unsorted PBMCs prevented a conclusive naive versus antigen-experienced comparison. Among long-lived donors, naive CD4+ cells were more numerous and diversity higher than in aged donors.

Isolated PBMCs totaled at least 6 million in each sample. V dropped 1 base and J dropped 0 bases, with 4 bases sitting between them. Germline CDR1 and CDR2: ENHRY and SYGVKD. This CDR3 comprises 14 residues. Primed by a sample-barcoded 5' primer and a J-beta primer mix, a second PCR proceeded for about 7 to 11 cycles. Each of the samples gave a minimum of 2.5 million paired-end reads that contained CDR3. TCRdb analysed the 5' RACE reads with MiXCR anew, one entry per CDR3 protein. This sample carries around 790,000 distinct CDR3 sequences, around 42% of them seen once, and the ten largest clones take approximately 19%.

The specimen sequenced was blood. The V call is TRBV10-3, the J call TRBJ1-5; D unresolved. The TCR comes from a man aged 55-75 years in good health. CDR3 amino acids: CAISEFPSNQPQHF. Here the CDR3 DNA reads TGTGCCATCAGTGAGTTTCCTAGCAATCAGCCCCAGCATTTT.